This T cell receptor (beta chain) was sequenced during a study of CD8+CD57+ T cells in acquired aplastic anemia. Patients included in sequencing had previously demonstrated CD8+CD57+ cell expansion by flow cytometry. The CDR3 consists of 16 residues. The V and J ends lost 0 bases and 9 bases, in that order; junction bases with no gene match: 11. CDR1 is LNHNV, CDR2 YYDKDF, per germline (reference sequence). Both TCR beta VDJ combination and CDR3 sequence profiling were carried out. Genomic DNA was the template for this profiling. TCRdb called the reads again in MiXCR, with one record for every CDR3 protein. Of around 79,000 distinct CDR3 sequences in the sample, 60% to 75% were seen once. This clonotype has more than one count but fewer than ten.

The sequence was obtained from a human donor with aplastic anemia. Sequenced: sorted CD4+, CD8+, or CD8+CD57+ T cells (not recorded which) from PBMCs. The chain recombines TRBV15 with TRBJ2-1, with 7 nucleotides matching TRBD2. The chain's CDR3 is CATSRDGSGVSFEQFF. The CDR3 DNA is TGTGCCACCAGCAGAGATGGGAGCGGGGTGTCTTTTGAGCAGTTCTTC.